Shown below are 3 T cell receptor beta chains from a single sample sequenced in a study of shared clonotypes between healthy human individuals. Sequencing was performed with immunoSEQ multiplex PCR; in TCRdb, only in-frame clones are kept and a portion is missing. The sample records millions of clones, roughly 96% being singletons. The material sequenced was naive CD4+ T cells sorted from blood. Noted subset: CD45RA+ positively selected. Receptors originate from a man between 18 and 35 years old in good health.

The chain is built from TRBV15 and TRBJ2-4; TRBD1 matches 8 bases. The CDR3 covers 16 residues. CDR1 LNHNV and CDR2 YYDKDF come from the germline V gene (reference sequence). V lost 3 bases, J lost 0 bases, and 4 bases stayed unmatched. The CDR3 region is CATSRDRALAKNIQYF. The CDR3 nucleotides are TGTGCCACCAGCAGGGACAGGGCCCTAGCCAAAAACATTCAGTACTTC.

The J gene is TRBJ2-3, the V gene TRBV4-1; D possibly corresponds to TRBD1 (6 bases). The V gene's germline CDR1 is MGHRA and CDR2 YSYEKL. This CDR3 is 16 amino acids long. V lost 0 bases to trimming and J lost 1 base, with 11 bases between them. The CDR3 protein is CASSQDGTLRTDTQYF. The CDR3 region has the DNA TGCGCCAGCAGCCAAGATGGGACACTTCGCACAGATACGCAGTATTTT.

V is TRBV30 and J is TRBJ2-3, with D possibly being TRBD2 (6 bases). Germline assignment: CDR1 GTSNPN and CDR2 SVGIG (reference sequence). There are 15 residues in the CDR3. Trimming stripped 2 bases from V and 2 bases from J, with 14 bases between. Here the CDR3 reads CAWSYMGGNTDTQYF. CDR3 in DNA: TGTGCCTGGAGTTATATGGGCGGGAACACAGATACGCAGTATTTT.